Listed below are T cell receptor beta chains from one sample, sequenced in a study of shared clonotypes between healthy human individuals. Libraries were prepared by immunoSEQ multiplex PCR; TCRdb keeps only in-frame clonotypes and omits some of them. The sample holds 2 million to 2.5 million clones, approximately 95% seen once. Sequencing used naive CD4+ T cells from PBMCs. These receptors all stem from a man aged 18-30 years in good health. Some clones in this sample may be carry-over from other donors' samples. Both conserved end residues are part of each CDR3. The D gene is left open where the match is weak. Size values are once, few and many counts, or a class for expanded clones, and some rows have none.

TRBJ1-6 TRBV28 TRBD1 once CASSYTTGDSPLHF TGTGCCAGCAGTTACACGACAGGGGACTCACCCCTCCACTTT
TRBJ2-5 TRBV5-1 TRBD2 . CASRLGLAGVQETQYF TGCGCCAGCAGACTAGGACTAGCGGGGGTCCAAGAGACCCAGTACTTC
TRBJ2-7 TRBV10-2 . . CASSWGRNYEQYF TGCGCCAGCAGTTGGGGCAGGAACTACGAGCAGTACTTC
TRBJ1-4 TRBV18 . once CASSPNTDGNEKLFF TGTGCCAGCTCACCCAACACAGACGGTAATGAAAAACTGTTTTTT
TRBJ2-7 TRBV5-1 . . CASSFGHPYEQYF TGCGCCAGCAGCTTCGGACATCCTTACGAGCAGTACTTC
TRBJ2-1 TRBV7-9 TRBD2 few CASSEGLAGDRFF TGTGCCAGCAGCGAGGGACTAGCGGGAGACCGGTTCTTC
TRBJ2-1 TRBV7-2 TRBD2 . CASSLRLAGGPHEQFF TGTGCCAGCAGCCTCCGACTAGCGGGAGGGCCGCATGAGCAGTTCTTC
TRBJ2-1 TRBV7-3 TRBD2 . CASSKFLAGVDEQFF TGTGCCAGCAGCAAATTCCTAGCGGGAGTGGATGAGCAGTTCTTC
TRBJ2-1 TRBV5-1 TRBD2 . CASSPGGGGGNEQFF TGCGCCAGCAGCCCTGGTGGCGGGGGAGGGAATGAGCAGTTCTTC
TRBJ2-1 TRBV19 TRBD2 . CASSPSGRLRNEQFF TGTGCCAGTAGTCCTAGCGGGAGGTTAAGAAATGAGCAGTTCTTC
TRBJ2-3 TRBV7-9 TRBD1 . CASSLGRGPDTQYF TGTGCCAGCAGCTTAGGCAGGGGGCCGGATACGCAGTATTTT
TRBJ2-1 TRBV7-9 . . CASSLAGGAPSSYNEQFF TGTGCCAGCAGCTTAGCGGGAGGAGCTCCTAGCTCCTACAATGAGCAGTTCTTC
TRBJ2-7 TRBV5-8 TRBD2 . CASSWRGTSGSYEQYF TGTGCCAGCAGCTGGAGGGGGACTAGCGGGAGCTACGAGCAGTACTTC
TRBJ2-3 TRBV7-9 . . CASSLPLVPDTQYF TGTGCCAGCAGCTTACCCCTAGTACCAGATACGCAGTATTTT
TRBJ2-3 TRBV9 . . CASSARPFRADTQYF TGTGCCAGCAGCGCGAGACCCTTTAGGGCAGATACGCAGTATTTT
TRBJ1-2 TRBV10-3 . . CAIRTVGGGSGYTF TGTGCCATCAGAACAGTAGGGGGAGGGAGCGGCTACACCTTC
TRBJ2-5 TRBV5-4 . . CASSPKGRQETQYF TGTGCCAGCAGCCCCAAGGGGAGGCAAGAGACCCAGTACTTC
TRBJ2-7 TRBV7-9 . . CASSSQGSYEQYF TGTGCCAGCAGCTCCCAGGGGAGTTACGAGCAGTACTTC
TRBJ1-4 TRBV7-9 TRBD1 . CASSPGTGNEKLFF TGTGCCAGCAGCCCGGGGACAGGGAACGAAAAACTGTTTTTT
TRBJ2-5 TRBV30 . . CAWTLGVRETQYF TGTGCCTGGACCCTTGGGGTTCGGGAGACCCAGTACTTC
TRBJ2-7 TRBV28 TRBD2 . CASSTMGGLYEQYF TGTGCCAGTTCGACGATGGGAGGGCTGTACGAGCAGTACTTC
TRBJ2-1 TRBV27 . . CASRWAGRTSYNEQFF TGTGCCAGCCGTTGGGCGGGGAGAACCTCCTACAATGAGCAGTTCTTC
TRBJ2-7 TRBV28 . . CASSLLRDEQYF TGTGCCAGCAGTTTACTGAGGGACGAGCAGTACTTC
TRBJ1-1 TRBV6-6 TRBD1 . CATLTGTVNTEAFF TGTGCCACCCTTACCGGGACAGTGAACACTGAAGCTTTCTTT
TRBJ1-2 TRBV5-1 . . CASSLEQGLGGYTF TGCGCCAGCAGCTTGGAACAGGGACTTGGAGGCTACACCTTC
TRBJ1-4 TRBV29-1 . . CSVEDSRAREKLFF TGCAGCGTTGAAGACAGCAGGGCAAGGGAAAAACTGTTTTTT
TRBJ1-1 TRBV5-1 . few CASSAMNRVVTEAFF TGCGCCAGCAGCGCCATGAACAGGGTTGTGACTGAAGCTTTCTTT
TRBJ2-7 TRBV7-8 . . CASTQGRGQYF TGTGCCAGCACCCAAGGTAGAGGGCAGTACTTC
TRBJ2-3 TRBV19 . once CATTSAEKRTDTQYF TGTGCCACCACATCAGCGGAGAAACGCACAGATACGCAGTATTTT
TRBJ1-1 TRBV28 . . CASSPPNTEAFF TGTGCCAGCAGTCCCCCCAACACTGAAGCTTTCTTT
TRBJ1-4 TRBV29-1 TRBD1 . CSAGDRAGSGNEKLFF TGCAGCGCTGGGGACAGGGCAGGCAGCGGTAATGAAAAACTGTTTTTT
TRBJ1-1 TRBV4-2 TRBD1 once CASSNLGQGKAFF TGTGCCAGCAGCAACCTCGGACAGGGAAAAGCTTTCTTT
TRBJ1-5 TRBV6-1 TRBD1 . CASSEQGQGSQPQHF TGTGCCAGCAGTGAACAGGGACAGGGAAGTCAGCCCCAGCATTTT
TRBJ1-5 TRBV7-6 . once CASSPRRETPNFSNQPQHF TGTGCCAGCAGCCCCCGACGGGAAACACCAAACTTTAGCAATCAGCCCCAGCATTTT
TRBJ2-7 TRBV29-1 TRBD2 . CSVLAVASGRRTYEQYF TGCAGCGTACTAGCGGTGGCTAGCGGGAGACGAACCTACGAGCAGTACTTC
TRBJ2-1 TRBV29-1 . . CSVGWGEQFF TGCAGCGTAGGCTGGGGCGAGCAGTTCTTC
TRBJ1-5 TRBV7-9 TRBD1 . CASSSGTGVNQPQHF TGTGCCAGCAGCAGCGGGACAGGCGTCAATCAGCCCCAGCATTTT
TRBJ1-1 TRBV18 . . CASSPVGLTDTEAFF TGTGCCAGCTCACCGGTGGGGCTTACGGACACTGAAGCTTTCTTT
TRBJ2-1 TRBV29-1 . . CSVRGRSYNEQFF TGCAGCGTTCGGGGAAGAAGCTACAATGAGCAGTTCTTC
TRBJ2-5 TRBV5-1 TRBD2 . CASSSVAGGETQYF TGCGCCAGCAGCTCCGTAGCGGGAGGAGAGACCCAGTACTTC
TRBJ2-1 TRBV11-2 TRBD2 . CASRSGGGGLNEQFF TGTGCCAGCAGGAGTGGTGGGGGAGGGCTCAATGAGCAGTTCTTC
TRBJ2-7 TRBV5-1 . . CASSLMNEQYF TGCGCCAGCAGCTTGATGAACGAGCAGTACTTC
TRBJ1-4 TRBV9 . . CASSVASSSGSGEKLFF TGTGCCAGCAGCGTAGCTAGTTCCTCGGGGTCTGGTGAAAAACTGTTTTTT
TRBJ2-7 TRBV11-2 . . CASSRVGGTYEQYF TGTGCCAGCAGCCGGGTGGGGGGAACCTACGAGCAGTACTTC
TRBJ2-1 TRBV4-1 . once CASSQAGAGARYNEQFF TGCGCCAGCAGCCAAGCGGGTGCGGGGGCGCGGTACAATGAGCAGTTCTTC
TRBJ2-1 TRBV11-2 TRBD1 . CASSFGQGNNEQFF TGTGCCAGCAGCTTTGGACAGGGAAACAATGAGCAGTTCTTC
TRBJ2-1 TRBV7-2 . . CASNEQRDSYNEQFF TGTGCCAGCAACGAACAGAGGGACTCCTACAATGAGCAGTTCTTC
TRBJ2-5 TRBV27 TRBD2 . CASSPRLAGAQETQYF TGTGCCAGCAGTCCGCGACTAGCGGGAGCCCAAGAGACCCAGTACTTC
TRBJ2-2 TRBV28 TRBD2 . CASSRGGGIAGELFF TGTGCCAGCAGTCGGGGGGGCGGCATCGCCGGGGAGCTGTTTTTT
TRBJ1-5 TRBV28 . . CASSLIESGLGQPQHF TGTGCCAGCAGTTTAATCGAGTCAGGGCTGGGTCAGCCCCAGCATTTT
TRBJ1-1 TRBV5-1 . . CASSLTANTEAFF TGCGCCAGCAGCTTAACAGCGAACACTGAAGCTTTCTTT
TRBJ2-7 TRBV7-9 TRBD1 . CASSLSGTGDPYEQYF TGTGCCAGCAGCTTAAGCGGGACAGGGGACCCCTACGAGCAGTACTTC
TRBJ1-6 TRBV5-1 . . CASSPERGSPLHF TGCGCCAGCAGCCCGGAGAGGGGGTCACCCCTCCACTTT
TRBJ2-3 TRBV7-3 TRBD2 . CASSLTGGVGWTDTQYF TGTGCCAGCAGCTTGACGGGAGGAGTCGGTTGGACAGATACGCAGTATTTT